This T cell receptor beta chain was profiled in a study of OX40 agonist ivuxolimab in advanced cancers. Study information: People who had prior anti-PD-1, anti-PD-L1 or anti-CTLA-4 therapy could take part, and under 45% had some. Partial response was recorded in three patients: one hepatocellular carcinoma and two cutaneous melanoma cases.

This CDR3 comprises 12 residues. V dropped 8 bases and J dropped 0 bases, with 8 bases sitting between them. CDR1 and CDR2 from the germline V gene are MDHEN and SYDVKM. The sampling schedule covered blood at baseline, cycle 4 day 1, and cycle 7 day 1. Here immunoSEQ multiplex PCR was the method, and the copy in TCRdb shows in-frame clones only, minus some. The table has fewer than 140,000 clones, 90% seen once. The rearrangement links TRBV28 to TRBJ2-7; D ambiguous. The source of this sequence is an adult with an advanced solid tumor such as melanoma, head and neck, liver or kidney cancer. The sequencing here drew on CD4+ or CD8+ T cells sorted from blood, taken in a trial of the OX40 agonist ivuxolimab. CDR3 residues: CASAPPSYEQYF. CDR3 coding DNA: TGTGCCAGCGCCCCCCCCTCCTACGAGCAGTACTTC.